This is a list of T cell receptor beta chains from one sample in a study of tumor-infiltrating lymphocytes in primary liver carcinoma. Using its own MiXCR run on the multiplex PCR reads, TCRdb lists one record per CDR3 protein. The sample shows approximately 310,000 distinct CDR3 sequences, 65% of them seen only once. The sample comprised peripheral blood. These TCRs come from a middle-aged man with primary liver carcinoma and hepatitis B virus infection. Both conserved end residues are part of each CDR3. The order of the fields is V gene, clone size, D gene, J gene, CDR3 protein, CDR3 DNA. D genes are given only for firm matches. Not all rows give a size; the values are once, few, many and, for expanded clones, a class.

>TRBV6-2/TRBV6-3|.|.|TRBJ2-7
CVSNDVGNSNEQYF
TGTGTCAGCAACGATGTTGGTAATAGCAACGAGCAGTACTTC
>TRBV4-2|.|.|TRBJ1-1
CANNTLGVHNTEAFF
TGTGCCAACAATACTTTGGGGGTCCATAACACTGAAGCTTTCTTT
>TRBV10-3|.|TRBD1|TRBJ2-7
CAICDSRTGAGEQYF
TGTGCCATCTGTGACTCCAGGACAGGGGCGGGCGAGCAGTACTTC
>TRBV5-5|.|TRBD2|TRBJ2-7
CTSSLVIGAGVWEQYF
TGCACCAGCAGCTTGGTTATAGGAGCGGGAGTATGGGAGCAGTACTTC
>TRBV29-1|.|.|TRBJ1-2
CCVSQGANYGSTF
TGCTGCGTTTCTCAAGGGGCGAACTATGGCTCCACCTTC
>TRBV5-4|.|TRBD1|TRBJ2-3
CASSHRDRGTDAQYF
TGTGCCAGCAGCCACCGGGACAGGGGGACAGATGCGCAGTATTTT
>TRBV28|.|.|TRBJ1-6
CTSREEASPLHF
TGTACCAGCAGGGAGGAGGCTTCACCCCTCCACTTT
>TRBV5-1|few|TRBD1|TRBJ1-4
CASSTSGTGGEKLFF
TGCGCCAGCAGCACCTCCGGGACAGGGGGCGAAAAACTGTTTTTT
>TRBV29-1|many|.|TRBJ1-5
CSARVGNQPQHF
TGCAGCGCCAGGGTGGGCAATCAGCCCCAGCATTTT
>TRBV11-2|many|.|TRBJ2-2
CASSPQVSGELFF
TGTGCCAGCAGCCCCCAGGTTAGCGGGGAGCTGTTTTTT
>TRBV12-3/TRBV12-4|many|TRBD2|TRBJ2-2
CASRGLAGSSGELFF
TGTGCCAGCAGAGGACTAGCGGGATCTTCCGGGGAGCTGTTTTTT
>TRBV5-1|few|TRBD2|TRBJ2-5
CASSPTGTSGETQYF
TGCGCCAGCAGCCCCACCGGGACTAGCGGAGAGACCCAGTACTTC
>TRBV12-5|many|TRBD2|TRBJ2-1
CASGKNSGIDEQFF
TGTGCTAGTGGCAAGAATAGCGGGATCGATGAGCAGTTCTTC
>TRBV5-4|.|TRBD2|TRBJ2-1
CASSRAGLAGDNEQFF
TGTGCCAGCAGCCGGGCGGGACTAGCGGGCGACAATGAGCAGTTCTTC
>TRBV4-1|.|.|TRBJ2-2
CASSPLTGELVF
TGCGCCAGCAGCCCTCTTACCGGGGAGCTGGTTTTT
>TRBV6-6|.|TRBD2|TRBJ2-1
CASSPSSGTNNEQFF
TGTGCCAGCAGTCCCTCTAGCGGGACAAACAATGAGCAGTTCTTC
>TRBV29-1|.|.|TRBJ1-4
CSVRLAGMNVGEKLFF
TGCAGCGTCCGTCTCGCAGGGATGAATGTCGGAGAAAAACTATTTTTT
>TRBV29-1|once|TRBD2|TRBJ2-7
CNVKVMGLAGGSYEQYF
TGCAACGTTAAGGTTATGGGGCTAGCGGGAGGTTCCTACGAGCAGTACTTC
>TRBV4-1|.|TRBD1|TRBJ1-5
CVSSESGTDSNQPQHF
TGCGTCAGCAGCGAGTCCGGGACAGATAGCAATCAGCCCCAGCATTTT
>TRBV7-9|.|.|TRBJ2-5
CASSLVQNRETQYF
TGTGCCAGCAGCTTGGTACAGAATAGAGAGACCCAGTACTTC
>TRBV13|.|.|TRBJ1-2
CASSPTGGYGYSF
TGTGCCAGCAGCCCGACAGGCGGCTATGGCTACAGCTTC
>TRBV12-3/TRBV12-4|few|.|TRBJ1-3
CASSFLQVGRISGNTIYF
TGTGCCAGCAGTTTTTTACAGGTGGGCAGGATCTCTGGAAACACCATATATTTT
>TRBV5-1|.|.|TRBJ1-1
CASSPIRGRVGTEAFF
TGCGCCAGCAGCCCCATCAGGGGAAGGGTTGGCACTGAAGCTTTCTTT
>TRBV30|.|.|TRBJ2-7
CAWSPSRDPPYEQYF
TGTGCCTGGAGTCCATCGCGGGACCCCCCCTACGAGCAGTACTTC
>TRBV4-2|.|.|TRBJ1-2
CPSSPTGTDSHGYTF
TGTCCCAGCAGCCCGACCGGGACTGATAGTCATGGCTACACGTTC
>TRBV5-1|.|TRBD1|TRBJ2-1
CASSTGQGGYNEQFF
TGCGCCAGCAGCACCGGACAGGGGGGGTACAATGAGCAGTTCTTC
>TRBV11-2|.|.|TRBJ2-2
CASSFLSENTGELFF
TGTGCCAGCAGCTTTCTCAGCGAGAACACGGGGGAGCTATTTTTT
>TRBV29-1|.|.|TRBJ1-4
CGVVDTSLGKLFF
TGCGGAGTCGTGGACACTTCCCTGGGAAAACTGTTTTTT
>TRBV7-8|.|TRBD2|TRBJ2-1
CASSLRAASGNEQSF
TGTGCCAGCAGCTTAAGAGCGGCTAGCGGCAATGAGCAGTCCTTC
>TRBV5-1|.|TRBD2|TRBJ2-1
CASSVGLAGGNEQFF
TGCGCCAGCAGCGTGGGACTAGCGGGAGGCAATGAGCAGTTCTTC
>TRBV5-8|.|TRBD1|TRBJ1-2
CASSSLDRNYGYIF
TGTGCCAGCAGCTCGCTGGACAGGAACTATGGCTACATCTTC
>TRBV5-1|.|TRBD2|TRBJ2-1
CASSLGLGYNKQFF
TGCGCCAGCAGCCTGGGACTAGGATACAATAAGCAGTTCTTC
>TRBV11-1|.|TRBD1|TRBJ2-7
CASSRQGHYKQYF
TGTGCCAGCAGCCGACAGGGGCACTACAAGCAGTACTTC
>TRBV11-1|.|TRBD2|TRBJ2-4
CASSFPPTSGTKNIQYF
TGTGCCAGTAGCTTTCCCCCGACTAGCGGGACCAAAAACATTCAGTACTTC
>TRBV11-2|many|.|TRBJ2-3
CASSLRVAHSTDTQYF
TGTGCCAGCAGCCTACGCGTAGCGCATAGCACAGATACGCAGTATTTT
>TRBV5-5|.|TRBD1|TRBJ2-7
CASSYAPGTGALEQYF
TGTGCCAGCAGCTACGCACCGGGGACAGGAGCACTCGAGCAGTACTTC
>TRBV11-2|.|.|TRBJ2-3
CASSLRNRPDTQYF
TGTGCCAGCAGCTTACGCAATAGGCCCGATACACAGTATTTT
>TRBV5-4|once|TRBD2|TRBJ2-1
CASSLGLTGGNEQFF
TGTGCCAGCAGCCTGGGACTAACGGGAGGGAATGAGCAGTTCTTC
>TRBV4-3|.|.|TRBJ1-2
CASSQGGRGGGYTF
TGCGCTAGCAGCCAAGGCGGACGGGGCGGTGGCTACACCTTC
>TRBV28|.|TRBD1|TRBJ1-2
CASSLIAHTGALYGYTF
TGTGCCAGCAGCCTTATCGCGCATACAGGGGCCCTCTATGGCTACACCTTC
>TRBV5-1|few|.|TRBJ1-1
CASSSYHRNTEAFF
TGCGCCAGCAGCTCGTACCATCGGAACACTGAAGCTTTCTTT
>TRBV6-6|.|.|TRBJ1-3
CASSHRQPSSGNTIYF
TGTGCCAGCAGTCACCGACAGCCTAGTTCTGGAAACACCATATATTTT
>TRBV5-1|few|.|TRBJ1-1
CASSPDVEGEAFF
TGCGCCAGCAGCCCGGACGTCGAGGGCGAAGCTTTCTTT
>TRBV5-5|.|.|TRBJ1-5
CASSLGATSNQPQHF
TGTGCCAGCAGCTTAGGGGCAACTAGCAATCAGCCCCAGCATTTT
>TRBV5-4|few|.|TRBJ2-1
CASSLYLASSYNGQFF
TGTGCCAGCAGCTTGTATCTGGCTAGCAGCTACAATGGGCAGTTCTTC
>TRBV11-2|many|.|TRBJ2-7
CASSPTTGQDYEQYF
TGTGCCAGCAGCCCGACGACCGGACAAGACTACGAGCAGTACTTC
>TRBV6-2/TRBV6-3|.|.|TRBJ2-2
CASRKGRVGGELFF
TGTGCCAGCAGGAAAGGACGGGTGGGCGGGGAGCTGTTTTTT
>TRBV2|few|TRBD1|TRBJ1-2
CASGTEYGYTF
TGTGCCAGCGGGACAGAGTATGGCTACACCTTC
>TRBV11-2|.|.|TRBJ2-3
CASSALSRLDRTDTQYF
TGTGCCAGCAGCGCCCTGAGTCGGCTAGATCGCACAGATACGCAGTATTTT
>TRBV29-1|many|.|TRBJ2-1
CSVDRSYNEQFF
TGCAGCGTTGACAGGAGCTACAATGAGCAGTTCTTC
>TRBV7-9|.|TRBD2|TRBJ2-5
CTSSLKPSGSRETQYF
TGTACCAGCAGCTTAAAGCCCAGCGGGAGTCGGGAGACCCAGTACTTC
>TRBV11-1|.|TRBD1|TRBJ2-3
CANSLEARGSDTQYF
TGTGCCAACAGTTTAGAGGCCAGGGGGTCAGATACGCAGTATTTT
>TRBV29-1|many|TRBD1|TRBJ2-7
CSVGLTTGGNYEQYF
TGCAGCGTCGGACTTACGACAGGGGGTAACTACGAGCAGTACTTC
>TRBV12-3/TRBV12-4|many|.|TRBJ1-1
CASTRTGNTEAFF
TGTGCCAGCACTAGGACGGGGAACACTGAAGCTTTCTTT
>TRBV6-2/TRBV6-3|once|.|TRBJ2-7
CVSTYLGAYEQYF
TGTGTCAGCACTTACCTCGGCGCCTACGAGCAGTACTTC
>TRBV12-3/TRBV12-4|few|.|TRBJ2-1
CASSLYPLSSSYNEQFF
TGTGCCAGCAGTTTATACCCACTTTCGAGCTCCTACAATGAGCAGTTCTTC
>TRBV4-2|.|.|TRBJ1-5
CASSPYQGIGQPQHF
TGCGCCAGCAGCCCATATCAGGGTATAGGTCAGCCCCAGCATTTT